These 5 T cell receptor beta chains came from one sample sequenced in a study of response to subunit inactivated influenza vaccine. A single record per CDR3 protein comes from TCRdb applying MiXCR to the RT-PCR reads. This sample has about 500,000 distinct CDR3 sequences, with 16% found just once. The sequences come from CD4+ T cells sorted from PBMCs, collected roughly 24 months after vaccination. The source is a man aged 50 to 75 who received an inactivated influenza vaccine.

The chain links TRBV12-3 or TRBV12-4 to TRBJ1-1; a possible D gene is TRBD1 (5 bases). The V end was cut by 5 bases, the J end by 0 bases, with 16 bases between. This CDR3 contains 16 residues. CDR3 loop: CASSPARGGLNTEAFF. In DNA form, the CDR3 reads TGTGCCAGCAGTCCCGCCCGGGGGGGATTGAACACTGAAGCTTTCTTT.

J is TRBJ2-5 and V is TRBV18, with unresolved D. There are 12 residues in the CDR3. Germline CDR1 and CDR2: KGHSH and LQKENI. With 6 bases removed from V and 5 bases from J, the gap between germline ends came to 10 bases. CDR3 sequence (DNA): TGTGCCAGCTCCTACCTTGGGGAGACCCAGTACTTC. Its translation: CASSYLGETQYF.

This clonotype has just a few counts. The chain combines TRBV2 with TRBJ2-5; D not resolved. Per germline, CDR1 SNHLY and CDR2 FYNNEI. This CDR3 is built from 12 residues. Trimming pared 6 bases from V and 5 bases from J, leaving 10 bases between. The CDR3 spells CASSRNTETQYF. DNA of the CDR3: TGTGCCAGCAGCCGAAATACGGAGACCCAGTACTTC.

In its sample, this clonotype was seen many times. The CDR3 region is CSVTGKSYEQYF. The CDR3 region has the DNA TGCAGCGTAACAGGGAAGTCCTACGAGCAGTACTTC. The rearrangement links TRBV29-1 to TRBJ2-7; tentative D call: TRBD1 (6 bases). The V gene lost 6 bases and the J gene lost 1 base, with 10 bases spanning the gap. Germline loops: CDR1 SQVTM, CDR2 ANQGSEA. The CDR3 spans 12 residues.

In this sample, this clonotype turned up a few times. The chain couples TRBV25-1 to TRBJ2-1; D is uncertain. The V and J ends lost 2 bases and 4 bases respectively, with 9 bases between them. The CDR3 contains 14 residues. Germline V CDR1 and CDR2: MGHDK, SYGVNS. DNA for the CDR3: TGTGCCAGCAGTGAAGAGGCATATTACAATGAGCAGTTCTTC. Its protein is CASSEEAYYNEQFF.